This TCR beta chain was found in a study of radiation and T cells in renal cell carcinoma. Study-level background: Nephrectomy followed 15 Gy stereotactic body radiation by 4 weeks.

Study-wide results and limits: Top tumor clonotypes rose in blood 2 weeks post-radiation, then contracted.

The CDR3 runs 14 residues. V was clipped by 4 bases and J by 6 bases; unmatched bases: 6. Germline CDR1 is SGHDT and CDR2 is YYEEEE. Remarks on this clone: Antigen specificity is unknown.

Time point denoted: blood 2 weeks post-SBRT. The treatment: 15 Gy SBRT to primary tumor, nephrectomy 4 weeks later. The tumor was a clear cell renal cell carcinoma. Libraries were prepared by immunoSEQ multiplex PCR; TCRdb keeps only in-frame clonotypes and omits some of them. Among about 58,000 clones listed, around 78% were seen once. The chain has TRBV5-6 and TRBJ2-2; 7 positions agree with TRBD2. The sequencing here drew on blood, taken from a patient whose treatment included radiotherapy and nephrectomy. The clonotype comes from a man aged 55 to 70 with renal cell carcinoma. The CDR3, as DNA: TGTGCCAGCAGCGCTACTAGCGCCCCCGGGGAGCTGTTTTTT. This gives the protein CASSATSAPGELFF.